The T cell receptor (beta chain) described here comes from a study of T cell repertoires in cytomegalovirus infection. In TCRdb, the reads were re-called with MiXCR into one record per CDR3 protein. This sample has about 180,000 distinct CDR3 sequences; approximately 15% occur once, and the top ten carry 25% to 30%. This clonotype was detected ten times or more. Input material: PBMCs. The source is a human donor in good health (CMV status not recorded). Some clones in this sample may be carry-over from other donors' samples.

Written as DNA, the CDR3 is TGTGCCAGCAGTTTCTATAATCAGCCCCAGCATTTT. Residues: CASSFYNQPQHF. The chain is built from TRBV28 and TRBJ1-5; D not resolved. There are 12 residues in the CDR3. Germline CDR1 MDHEN, CDR2 SYDVKM. V was pared by 3 bases and J by 4 bases, with 4 bases between.